This record looks at one T cell receptor (beta chain) sequence and its context. Its cognate antigen is unknown. Given a much more abundant clone one base away, this may be a read error. Germline CDR1 KGHDR, CDR2 SFDVKD. The CDR3 is made up of 14 amino acids. RNA transcripts provided the template for amplifying TCR beta CDR3 regions. The library came from an HTBI-primed first-round RT-PCR and a second-round multiplex PCR. TCRdb re-analysed the multiplex PCR reads in MiXCR, keeping a single row per CDR3 protein. Of approximately 480,000 distinct CDR3 sequences in the sample, roughly 14% were seen once. The data were taken from a study of Graves' ophthalmopathy and Graves' hyperthyroidism. Regarding the study as a whole: Sensitivity reached 55% to 71% and specificity about 73% when the model predicted ophthalmopathy progression.

The sequenced material came from blood. The chain employs TRBV24-1 and TRBJ2-2; weak D call: TRBD1 (6 bases). The sequence was obtained from a woman aged 25 to 39 with Graves' ophthalmopathy. For the CDR3, the DNA is TGTGCCACCAGTGACGGACGGGACACCGGGGAGCTGTGTTTT. It encodes CATSDGRDTGELCF.